The rows below give T cell receptor beta chains drawn from one sample of a study of vaccination and CD4 T cells after COVID-19. TCRdb reprocessed the PCR reads with MiXCR, giving one entry per CDR3 protein. The sample has about 13,000 distinct CDR3 sequences, under 55% seen once. These TCRs' antigens remain unknown. The sequencing used CD4+ T cells from blood, cultured in vitro, collected after SARS-CoV-2 vaccination. These receptor sequences come from a human donor who had recovered from COVID-19. Both conserved end residues are part of each CDR3. Each record gives: clone size, J gene, V gene, D gene, CDR3 length, CDR3 DNA, CDR3 protein. A D gene is named only where the DNA matches it firmly. The size entry is marked missing in some rows and otherwise reads once, few, many or a size class.

clone_size: NA; j_call: TRBJ2-1; v_call: TRBV15; d_call: NA; cdr3_length: 13; cdr3_nt: TGTGCCACCAGCAGAGTAGCTGCTAATGAGCAGTTCTTC; cdr3_aa: CATSRVAANEQFF
clone_size: NA; j_call: TRBJ2-2; v_call: TRBV18; d_call: TRBD2; cdr3_length: 13; cdr3_nt: TGTGCCAGCTCAGGACTAGCCAACGGGGAGCTGTTTTTT; cdr3_aa: CASSGLANGELFF
clone_size: NA; j_call: TRBJ2-2; v_call: TRBV19; d_call: NA; cdr3_length: 15; cdr3_nt: TGTGCCAGTAGTATTCGGGGGGCAGGCACCGGGGAGCTGTTTTTT; cdr3_aa: CASSIRGAGTGELFF
clone_size: NA; j_call: TRBJ1-2; v_call: TRBV20-1; d_call: NA; cdr3_length: 13; cdr3_nt: TGCAGTGCTACAGAAACAGGACTATATGGCTACACCTTC; cdr3_aa: CSATETGLYGYTF
clone_size: NA; j_call: TRBJ2-7; v_call: TRBV20-1; d_call: TRBD2; cdr3_length: 17; cdr3_nt: TGCAGTGCTAGCGGGACTAGCGGGAGGGGGATGGTCGACGAGCAGTACTTC; cdr3_aa: CSASGTSGRGMVDEQYF
clone_size: NA; j_call: TRBJ1-3; v_call: TRBV6-4; d_call: NA; cdr3_length: 14; cdr3_nt: TGTGCCAGCAGTGTACCTGTTTCTGGAAACACCATATATTTT; cdr3_aa: CASSVPVSGNTIYF
clone_size: medium-sized; j_call: TRBJ2-1; v_call: TRBV2; d_call: TRBD2; cdr3_length: 13; cdr3_nt: TGTGCCAGCCGCGGGGGGACCTACAATGAGCAGTTCTTC; cdr3_aa: CASRGGTYNEQFF
clone_size: NA; j_call: TRBJ2-2; v_call: TRBV20-1; d_call: TRBD2; cdr3_length: 16; cdr3_nt: TGCAGTGCTCCCCGGGGGGGACTAGCGTTGACCGGGGAGCTGTTTTTT; cdr3_aa: CSAPRGGLALTGELFF
clone_size: NA; j_call: TRBJ1-5; v_call: TRBV19; d_call: TRBD1; cdr3_length: 14; cdr3_nt: TGTGCCAGTCAACAGGGGGCGGGGAATCAGCCCCAGCATTTT; cdr3_aa: CASQQGAGNQPQHF
clone_size: NA; j_call: TRBJ1-4; v_call: TRBV28; d_call: NA; cdr3_length: 15; cdr3_nt: TGTGCCAGCAGTTTAGGCCAAACAACTAATGAAAAACTGTTTTTT; cdr3_aa: CASSLGQTTNEKLFF
clone_size: NA; j_call: TRBJ2-5; v_call: TRBV25-1; d_call: TRBD2; cdr3_length: 17; cdr3_nt: TGTGCCAGCAGTCGGACTAGCGGGAGGGCAGGGGGAGAGACCCAGTACTTC; cdr3_aa: CASSRTSGRAGGETQYF
clone_size: once; j_call: TRBJ2-6; v_call: TRBV6-2/TRBV6-3; d_call: NA; cdr3_length: 18; cdr3_nt: TGTGTCAGCAGTTACTCGCTGAGCCCGAGCTCTGGGGCCAACGTCCTGACTTTC; cdr3_aa: CVSSYSLSPSSGANVLTF
clone_size: few; j_call: TRBJ2-1; v_call: TRBV7-8; d_call: NA; cdr3_length: 16; cdr3_nt: TGTGCCAGCAGCTCAAGGAGGGGAGCTAGTGACAATGAGCAGTTCTTC; cdr3_aa: CASSSRRGASDNEQFF
clone_size: NA; j_call: TRBJ1-5; v_call: TRBV6-4; d_call: NA; cdr3_length: 22; cdr3_nt: NA; cdr3_aa: CASSLGGWGQRPDFRGRQPQHF
clone_size: NA; j_call: TRBJ1-6; v_call: TRBV27; d_call: NA; cdr3_length: 14; cdr3_nt: TGTGCCAGCAGCGACGGACAGTTACTTTCACCCCTCCACTTT; cdr3_aa: CASSDGQLLSPLHF